The clone carrying this TCR beta chain was found a few times. Its antigen is currently unknown. The germline gives CDR1 SGHVS, CDR2 FQNEAQ. V lost 5 bases and J 9 bases, leaving 26 bases between the germline ends. This CDR3 is 16 amino acids long. The data are from a study of T-cell memory formation after mild COVID-19. Sample barcodes and UMIs were carried by the TCR alpha and TCR beta cDNA libraries that 5'RACE generated with constant-segment primers. Using its own MiXCR run on the 5' RACE reads, TCRdb lists one record per CDR3 protein. This sample has 130,000 to 150,000 distinct CDR3 sequences; around 5.8% occur once, and the top ten carry more than 2%. Study observations and caveats: Clones contracting across day 15 to 85 had a balanced CD4/CD8 profile; later expanding clones leaned CD4+. Pre-infection memory harbored some responding clones, suggesting cross-reactive memory joined.

Sequenced: PBMCs or a T cell subset sorted from them (not recorded which). The V gene is TRBV7-8, the J gene TRBJ2-7; D possibly corresponds to TRBD1 (6 bases). The receptor comes from an adult woman who had mild COVID-19 (a few samples of this study predate the infection). Cell type and time point are not known. CDR3 loop: CASSPKVQGDGFGQYF. In DNA form, the CDR3 reads TGTGCCAGCAGCCCAAAAGTACAGGGCGACGGTTTCGGGCAGTACTTC. Drawing the rest from reference TRBV7-8 and TRBJ2-7, the complete variable domain is GAGVSQSPRYKVAKRGQDVALRCDPISGHVSLFWYQQALGQGPEFLTYFQNEAQLDKSGLPSDRFFAERPEGSVSTLKIQRTQQEDSAVYLCASSPKVQGDGFGQYFGPGTRLTVT.